These 19 T cell receptor beta chains were sequenced from one sample in a study of T cells after yellow fever vaccination. TCRdb re-analysed the 5' RACE reads in MiXCR, keeping a single row per CDR3 protein. The sample lists some 350,000 distinct CDR3 sequences, around a tenth occurring once. The sequencing used PBMCs, collected on the day of the first yellow fever vaccination. The receptors were sampled from a man younger than 35 who received the YFV17D yellow fever vaccine.

This clonotype was seen a handful of times. The V call is TRBV7-2, the J call TRBJ1-2; D may be TRBD1 (6 bases). This CDR3 has 17 amino acids. Per the germline V gene, CDR1 is SGHTA and CDR2 is FQGNSA. Trimming took 5 bases from V and 8 from J, leaving 27 bases between them. CDR3 DNA: TGTGCCAGCAGCCCGCGGACAGAAGGCTTTGAAGTTAGGGGCTACACCTTC. Its translation is CASSPRTEGFEVRGYTF.

This clonotype has more than one count but fewer than ten. The chain has TRBV9 and TRBJ2-3; TRBD1 agrees at 7 bases. The germline CDR1 and CDR2 sequences are SGDLS and YYNGEE. Unmatched junction bases numbered 9, after V lost 2 bases and J lost 0 bases. This CDR3 is 17 amino acids long. CDR3 amino acids: CASSVSQGPYSTDTQYF. The CDR3 DNA reads TGTGCCAGCAGCGTCTCACAGGGGCCCTATAGCACAGATACGCAGTATTTT.

This clonotype was picked up a small number of times. V gene TRBV7-6 combines with J gene TRBJ2-5; 9 nucleotides align to TRBD1. CDR1 is SGHVS, CDR2 FNYEAQ, per germline. CDR3 size: 16 residues. Trimming at V came to 4 bases and at J to 4 bases, leaving 10 bases not matched to a gene. The CDR3 loop reads CASSSRGQGLRETQYF. The CDR3 DNA follows: TGTGCCAGCAGCTCAAGGGGACAGGGCTTGCGAGAGACCCAGTACTTC.

This clonotype was counted many times. The chain is built from TRBV29-1 and TRBJ2-2; D unclear. The CDR3 runs 13 residues. The germline V gene has CDR1 SQVTM and CDR2 ANQGSEA. Trimming shortened V by 5 bases and J by 7 bases, and 14 bases separated the two germline ends. CDR3 protein: CSVKYHTDGELFF. Written as DNA, the CDR3 is TGCAGCGTTAAATATCACACAGACGGGGAGCTGTTTTTT.

This clonotype was picked up a small number of times. J is TRBJ2-7 and V is TRBV5-1; D gene unclear. The length of the CDR3 is 13 residues. Germline V gene data show CDR1 as SGHRS and CDR2 as YFSETQ. V lost 2 bases to trimming and J lost 4 bases, with 10 bases between them. CDR3 sequence reads: CASSFLGDYEQYF. The CDR3 DNA is TGCGCCAGCAGCTTCTTAGGAGATTACGAGCAGTACTTC.

This clonotype has just a few counts. J is TRBJ1-4 and V is TRBV16, with 7 bases identical to TRBD1. The CDR3 contains 15 residues. With V trimmed by 4 bases and J by 5 bases, 7 bases remained unmatched. The germline gives CDR1 KGHSY, CDR2 FQNENV. For the CDR3, the DNA is TGTGCCAGCAGCCGACGACAGGGAGGGAATGAAAAACTGTTTTTT. This sequence encodes CASSRRQGGNEKLFF.

The chain carries TRBV5-1 and TRBJ2-7; 9 nucleotides agree with TRBD1. The germline V gene has CDR1 SGHRS and CDR2 YFSETQ. CDR3 length equals 13 residues. Trimming took 5 bases from V and 5 from J; bases not matched to a gene: 5. CDR3 sequence: CASRWTGDNEQYF. CDR3 coding DNA: TGCGCCAGCAGATGGACAGGGGACAACGAGCAGTACTTC.

This clonotype was detected a few times. The CDR3 nucleotides are TGTGCCAGCAGTTTCGGGGGACGGGCTTTCTTT. Encoded protein: CASSFGGRAFF. The J gene is TRBJ1-1, the V gene TRBV6-2 or TRBV6-3; tentative D call: TRBD1 (5 bases). Germline CDR1 is MNHEY and CDR2 is SVGEGT. The germline V and J ends were trimmed by 4 bases and 11 bases, with 11 bases remaining between them. The CDR3 totals 11 residues.

This clonotype has just a few counts. The chain combines TRBV6-1 with TRBJ1-5, with a tentative D call TRBD1 (6 bases). The V gene lost 8 bases and the J gene lost 4 bases, with 12 bases spanning the gap. Germline CDR1 reads MNHNS; CDR2 reads SASEGT. The CDR3 extends over 13 amino acids. CDR3 nucleotide sequence: TGTGCCAGCCGGGGGCACCCTAATCAGCCCCAGCATTTT. Its translation is CASRGHPNQPQHF.

This sequence joins TRBV7-2 and TRBJ2-1; the D is unclear. The ends were cut back, 1 base at V and 7 bases at J, with 8 bases in the middle. This CDR3 comprises 13 residues. CDR1 and CDR2 (germline): SGHTA, FQGNSA. The CDR3 spells CASSLGWRNEQFF. The CDR3 DNA reads as TGTGCCAGCAGCTTAGGGTGGCGGAATGAGCAGTTCTTC.

This clonotype occurred many times. The CDR3 region is CAWSRRVRETQYF. CDR3 in DNA: TGTGCCTGGAGTAGGAGGGTGCGGGAGACCCAGTACTTC. The chain couples TRBV30 to TRBJ2-5, with D perhaps TRBD2 (6 bases). V was cut by 2 bases and J by 5 bases, with 12 bases left in between. The germline V gene encodes CDR1 GTSNPN and CDR2 SVGIG (reference sequence). This CDR3 is 13 amino acids long.

The chain couples TRBV24-1 to TRBJ1-5; D ambiguous. The germline CDR1 and CDR2 sequences are KGHDR and SFDVKD. V gave up 3 bases and J gave up 4 bases, with 9 bases separating them. The length of the CDR3 is 14 residues. The CDR3: CATSDPGRNQPQHF. CDR3 DNA: TGTGCCACCAGTGATCCAGGACGAAATCAGCCCCAGCATTTT.

This clonotype was seen only a few times. The V and J genes are TRBV15 and TRBJ2-5; no clear D. CDR1 and CDR2 from the germline V gene are LNHNV and YYDKDF (reference sequence). V was shortened by 3 bases and J by 5 bases, with 10 bases between the two germline ends. This CDR3 contains 13 residues. The CDR3 here is CATSRTDWETQYF. CDR3 DNA: TGTGCCACCAGCAGGACCGACTGGGAGACCCAGTACTTC.

The V and J genes are TRBV6-2 or TRBV6-3 and TRBJ2-3; D uncertain. The V gene's germline CDR1 is MNHEY and CDR2 SVGEGT. This CDR3 comprises 16 residues. Between the trimmed V and J ends, which lost 2 bases and 3 bases, there was a span of 15 bases. In DNA, the CDR3 is TGTGCCAGCAGTTACCAAAGGGTTTTTTGGACAGATACGCAGTATTTT. Translating it yields CASSYQRVFWTDTQYF.

The chain links TRBV11-2 to TRBJ2-2; D call uncertain. With 3 bases removed from V and 5 bases from J, the gap between germline ends came to 10 bases. From germline, CDR1 is SGHAT and CDR2 FQNNGV. The CDR3 totals 14 residues. Written as DNA, the CDR3 is TGTGCCAGCAGCTTTCGCGCCCCTACCGGGGAGCTGTTTTTT. It translates to CASSFRAPTGELFF.

This chain connects TRBV5-1 to TRBJ2-2, with a tentative D call TRBD2 (6 bases). The CDR3 contains 15 residues. Trimming removed 6 bases from V and 3 bases from J, with 15 bases in between. Germline assignment: CDR1 SGHRS and CDR2 YFSETQ. DNA for the CDR3: TGCGCCAGCACTCCCAGGGTAGCGGACACCGGGGAGCTGTTTTTT. Translating gives CASTPRVADTGELFF.

This clonotype was counted a few times. The V and J genes are TRBV11-2 and TRBJ2-5; D uncertain. The germline V gene has CDR1 SGHAT and CDR2 FQNNGV. The CDR3 length is 13 residues. The ends were cut back, 5 bases at V and 2 bases at J, with 9 bases in the middle. CDR3 sequence: CASSRPTQETQYF. CDR3 nucleotides: TGTGCCAGCAGCCGACCGACGCAAGAGACCCAGTACTTC.

This clonotype has just a few counts. The chain joins TRBV12-3 or TRBV12-4 to TRBJ1-2; maybe TRBD1 (6 bases). V was clipped by 7 bases and J by 9 bases, with 21 bases between them. The CDR3 has 14 residues. The CDR3: CASNPRGGAASYTF. As DNA, the CDR3 is TGTGCCAGCAACCCCCGGGGGGGGGCAGCGAGCTACACCTTC.

This chain connects TRBV5-1 to TRBJ2-3; 8 bases are shared with TRBD2. Germline CDR1 and CDR2: SGHRS and YFSETQ. The CDR3 extends over 16 amino acids. Losses at the gene ends were 5 bases for V and 10 bases for J; bases not matched to a gene: 18. The DNA for the CDR3 is TGCGCCAGCAGAGCCGGGGGGGGCGCGGCCCTTTTTGCGCAGTATTTT. As protein: CASRAGGGAALFAQYF.